This is a list of T cell receptor beta chains from one sample in a study of blood T cells in healthy people across ages. TCRdb called the 5' RACE reads again in MiXCR, with one record for every CDR3 protein. The top ten hold around 21% of the sample, which has approximately 820,000 distinct CDR3 sequences, roughly 44% seen once. Sequencing was carried out using blood. The receptors shown here come from a man between 60 and 70 years old in good health. The CDR3 runs from the conserved cysteine through the conserved F or W.

V,length,CDR3
TRBV27,14,CASSLSRSSYEQYF
TRBV5-1,13,CASTETGKNEQYF
TRBV6-5,14,CASSYQGVLETQYF
TRBV28,13,CATSGPLKNIQYF
TRBV9,15,CASSVGASGGGEQYF
TRBV11-2,15,CASSHQGARWETQYF
TRBV7-2,15,CASSLDVAGYYGYTF
TRBV6-2/TRBV6-3,12,CASHEGADTQYF
TRBV4-1,14,CASSQGGREMGYTF
TRBV20-1,15,CSATRTSGGVDEQFF
TRBV6-2/TRBV6-3,10,CASRGALQFF
TRBV24-1,12,CATSDSGYEQFF
TRBV21-1,17,CASKTGPISSGANVLTF
TRBV29-1,10,CSAASNEQFF
TRBV15,13,CATRGLGDYGYTF
TRBV11-2,13,CASSLRVRNEQFF
TRBV5-1,18,CASSGTGTSGGAIDTQYF
TRBV7-2,15,CASSLDRGMNTEAFF
TRBV9,14,CATSRSPGANVLTF
TRBV20-1,12,CSATGISYEQYF
TRBV20-1,18,CSARGGGRRGTYQETQYF
TRBV6-2/TRBV6-3,15,CANSQGFRGTEKLFF
TRBV7-2,15,CASSPRLAGGREQYF
TRBV7-9,15,CASSLEIGGNNEQFF
TRBV4-3,17,CASSQRAQGASYNEQFF
TRBV5-1,12,CASSFEHGLQYF
TRBV20-1,14,CSAKGQGSNYGYTF
TRBV29-1,11,CSVIVGETQYF
TRBV23-1,15,CASSHCGDLQGTQYF
TRBV27,17,CASSLKGGGYSNQPQHF
TRBV12-3/TRBV12-4,14,CASSFEGATGELFF
TRBV25-1,13,CASAGTGIYEQYF
TRBV21-1,15,CASSKVRWGGNGYTF
TRBV6-5,14,CASSLRGRNSPLHF
TRBV5-1,14,CASKYHGGTYEQYF
TRBV2,11,CASRGEGQPYF